Below are 15 T cell receptor beta chains sequenced from a single sample in a study of blood T cell repertoires in COVID-19. Produced via immunoSEQ multiplex PCR; TCRdb's table is partial and in-frame only. The repertoire includes fewer than 200,000 clones, 82% of them detected once, and less than 5.5% sits in the top ten. Sequencing was performed on PBMCs or T cells enriched from blood (not recorded which). The origin of the receptors is a woman aged 55-69 years with acute COVID-19.

V usage is TRBV9 and J usage is TRBJ2-5; 8 nucleotides match TRBD1. The length of the CDR3 is 16 residues. Germline CDR1 and CDR2: SGDLS and YYNGEE. The V segment lost 0 bases and the J segment 5 bases; nucleotides outside the gene matches: 9. CDR3 in DNA: TGTGCCAGCAGCGTAGATTCCCAGGGGGCGCAGGAGACCCAGTACTTC. This encodes CASSVDSQGAQETQYF.

The chain combines TRBV5-6 with TRBJ2-1; D is unresolved. V dropped 1 base and J dropped 6 bases, with 5 bases sitting between them. Germline loops: CDR1 SGHDT, CDR2 YYEEEE. The CDR3 consists of 12 residues. The DNA for the CDR3 is TGTGCCAGCAGCTTGACGCGCAATGAGCAGTTCTTC. Translation: CASSLTRNEQFF. Filled out from reference TRBV5-6 and TRBJ2-1, the complete variable domain reads DAGVTQSPTHLIKTRGQQVTLRCSPKSGHDTVSWYQQALGQGPQFIFQYYEEEERQRGNFPDRFSGHQFPNYSSELNVNALLLGDSALYLCASSLTRNEQFFGPGTRLTVL.

This rearrangement joins TRBV7-2 to TRBJ1-5; tentatively, D is TRBD1 (6 bases). The V end was cut by 8 bases, the J end by 7 bases, with 15 bases between. Germline V gene sequence: CDR1 SGHTA, CDR2 FQGNSA. This CDR3 has 13 amino acids. As DNA, the CDR3 is TGTGCCAGCGGGGCGGGCAGGGGACAGCCCCAGCATTTT. This codes for CASGAGRGQPQHF. Based on the CDR3 plus reference TRBV7-2 and TRBJ1-5, the full variable domain is GAGVSQSPSNKVTEKGKDVELRCDPISGHTALYWYRQSLGQGLEFLIYFQGNSAPDKSGLPSDRFSAERTGGSVSTLTIQRTQQEDSAVYLCASGAGRGQPQHFGDGTRLSIL.

CDR3 in amino acids: CASTPRRHTGELFF. CDR3 sequence (DNA): TGTGCCAGTACCCCTCGGCGGCACACCGGGGAGCTGTTTTTT. The V gene is TRBV19, the J gene TRBJ2-2; D is unclear. Between the trimmed V and J ends, which lost 7 bases and 3 bases, there was a span of 12 bases. Germline CDR1 is LNHDA and CDR2 is SQIVND (reference sequence). This CDR3 comprises 14 residues. Together with reference TRBV19 and TRBJ2-2, the CDR3 gives the full variable domain: DGGITQSPKYLFRKEGQNVTLSCEQNLNHDAMYWYRQDPGQGLRLIYYSQIVNDFQKGDIAEGYSVSREKKESFPLTVTSAQKNPTAFYLCASTPRRHTGELFFGEGSRLTVL.

This clone was found once. The chain is built from TRBV11-3 and TRBJ2-1; 8 bases match TRBD2. CDR1 and CDR2 from the germline V gene are SGHNT and YENEEA. There are 18 residues in the CDR3. Trimming cost V 4 bases and J 4 bases; bases outside gene matches: 15. The chain's CDR3 is CASSSNFGTSIGYNEQFF. The CDR3 nucleotides read TGTGCCAGCAGCTCCAATTTCGGGACTAGTATTGGGTACAATGAGCAGTTCTTC.

The CDR3 coding sequence is TGTGCCAGCGGGAGGGCCTGGGATGAGCAGTTCTTC. Translating it yields CASGRAWDEQFF. This chain joins TRBV7-2 and TRBJ2-1; 7 nucleotides align to TRBD2. V shed 8 bases and J 8 bases; nucleotides not matched to a gene: 6. The CDR3 is 12 amino acids. Per the germline V gene, CDR1 is SGHTA and CDR2 is FQGNSA.

This clone has a handful of counts. The rearrangement joins TRBV5-6 to TRBJ2-4; 9 positions match TRBD1. Germline V gives CDR1 SGHDT, CDR2 YYEEEE. The CDR3 contains 15 residues. The V and J ends lost 4 bases and 2 bases, in that order; junction bases with no gene match: 4. CDR3 protein: CASSGGQGSKNIQYF. For the CDR3, the DNA is TGTGCCAGCAGCGGGGGACAGGGCTCCAAAAACATTCAGTACTTC.

The rearrangement uses TRBV5-1 and TRBJ2-3, with 12 nucleotides matching TRBD2. Germline CDR1 reads SGHRS; CDR2 reads YFSETQ. There are 17 residues in the CDR3. The V and J ends lost 0 bases and 8 bases, in that order; junction bases with no gene match: 10. The CDR3 protein is CASSLGASGRAESTQYF. CDR3 coding DNA: TGCGCCAGCAGCTTGGGGGCTAGCGGGAGGGCCGAGTCTACGCAGTATTTT.

The V gene is TRBV27, the J gene TRBJ2-4; D is perhaps TRBD2 (5 bases). Trimming removed 3 bases at V and 2 bases at J, with 5 bases between. Germline V gene data show CDR1 as MNHEY and CDR2 as SMNVEV (reference sequence). The CDR3 is made up of 13 amino acids. The CDR3 coding sequence is TGTGCCAGCAGTTTGACTACCAAAAACATTCAGTACTTC. Residues: CASSLTTKNIQYF.

V and J are TRBV5-5 and TRBJ1-2; the D is unclear. This CDR3 contains 15 residues. Looked up from germline, CDR1 is SGHKS and CDR2 is YYEKEE (reference sequence). V lost 4 bases and J lost 7, with 20 bases in between. CDR3 nucleotide sequence: TGTGCCAGCAGCCTGTTGGGCGGGTTGACGAGTGGCTACACCTTC. It codes for CASSLLGGLTSGYTF.

The gene calls are TRBV2 and TRBJ2-1, with TRBD2 matching over 10 bases. The CDR3 length is 15 residues. Trimming took 6 bases from V and 3 from J; bases not matched to a gene: 5. The germline V gene has CDR1 SNHLY and CDR2 FYNNEI. The CDR3 is CASSPRTSGYNEQFF. In DNA form, the CDR3 reads TGTGCCAGCAGCCCCAGGACTAGCGGCTACAATGAGCAGTTCTTC.

This chain connects TRBV7-2 to TRBJ1-5, with 8 bases identical to TRBD1. V shed 0 bases and J 6 bases; nucleotides not matched to a gene: 10. Germline CDR1 is SGHTA and CDR2 is FQGNSA. The CDR3 covers 17 residues. The CDR3 protein is CASSLAGSRDRFQPQHF. In DNA, the CDR3 is TGTGCCAGCAGCTTAGCGGGTTCCCGGGACAGGTTTCAGCCCCAGCATTTT.

The genes are TRBV4-3 and TRBJ2-1, with 8 bases identical to TRBD2. This CDR3 is 15 amino acids long. Trimming at V came to 0 bases and at J to 3 bases, leaving 1 base not matched to a gene. Germline CDR1 reads LGHNA; CDR2 reads YSLEER. CDR3 protein: CASSQEGLGYNEQFF. In DNA, the CDR3 is TGCGCCAGCAGCCAAGAGGGACTAGGCTACAATGAGCAGTTCTTC.

The J gene is TRBJ1-4, the V gene TRBV4-2; D may be TRBD1 (5 bases). The CDR3 runs to 16 residues. Germline V gene data show CDR1 as LGHNA and CDR2 as YNFKEQ. V shed 0 bases and J shed 4 bases, with 12 bases lying between them. The CDR3 loop is CASSQDGRALNEKLFF. As DNA, the CDR3 is TGTGCCAGCAGCCAAGATGGCAGGGCCCTTAATGAAAAACTGTTTTTT.

This clone was counted once. The chain uses TRBV4-3 and TRBJ2-3; D may be TRBD1 (5 bases). The CDR3 covers 16 residues. Germline V gene sequence: CDR1 LGHNA, CDR2 YSLEER. The germline V and J ends were trimmed by 1 base and 4 bases, with 15 bases remaining between them. The CDR3 region is CASSQGFVGVADTQYF. The CDR3, as DNA: TGCGCCAGCAGCCAAGGGTTTGTAGGGGTAGCAGATACGCAGTATTTT.